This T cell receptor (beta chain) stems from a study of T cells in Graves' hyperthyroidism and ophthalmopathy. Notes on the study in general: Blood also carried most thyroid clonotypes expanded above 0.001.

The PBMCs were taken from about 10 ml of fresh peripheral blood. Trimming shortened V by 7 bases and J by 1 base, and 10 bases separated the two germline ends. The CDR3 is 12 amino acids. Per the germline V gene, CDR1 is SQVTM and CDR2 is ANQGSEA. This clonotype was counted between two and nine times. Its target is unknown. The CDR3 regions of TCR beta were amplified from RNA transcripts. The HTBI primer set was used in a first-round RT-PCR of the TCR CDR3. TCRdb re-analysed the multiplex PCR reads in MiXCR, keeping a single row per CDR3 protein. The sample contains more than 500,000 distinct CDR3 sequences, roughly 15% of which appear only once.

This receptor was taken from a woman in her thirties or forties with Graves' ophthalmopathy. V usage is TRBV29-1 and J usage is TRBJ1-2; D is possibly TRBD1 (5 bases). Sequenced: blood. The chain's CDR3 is CSAGRDNYGYTF. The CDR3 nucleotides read TGCAGCGCCGGCAGGGATAACTATGGCTACACCTTC.